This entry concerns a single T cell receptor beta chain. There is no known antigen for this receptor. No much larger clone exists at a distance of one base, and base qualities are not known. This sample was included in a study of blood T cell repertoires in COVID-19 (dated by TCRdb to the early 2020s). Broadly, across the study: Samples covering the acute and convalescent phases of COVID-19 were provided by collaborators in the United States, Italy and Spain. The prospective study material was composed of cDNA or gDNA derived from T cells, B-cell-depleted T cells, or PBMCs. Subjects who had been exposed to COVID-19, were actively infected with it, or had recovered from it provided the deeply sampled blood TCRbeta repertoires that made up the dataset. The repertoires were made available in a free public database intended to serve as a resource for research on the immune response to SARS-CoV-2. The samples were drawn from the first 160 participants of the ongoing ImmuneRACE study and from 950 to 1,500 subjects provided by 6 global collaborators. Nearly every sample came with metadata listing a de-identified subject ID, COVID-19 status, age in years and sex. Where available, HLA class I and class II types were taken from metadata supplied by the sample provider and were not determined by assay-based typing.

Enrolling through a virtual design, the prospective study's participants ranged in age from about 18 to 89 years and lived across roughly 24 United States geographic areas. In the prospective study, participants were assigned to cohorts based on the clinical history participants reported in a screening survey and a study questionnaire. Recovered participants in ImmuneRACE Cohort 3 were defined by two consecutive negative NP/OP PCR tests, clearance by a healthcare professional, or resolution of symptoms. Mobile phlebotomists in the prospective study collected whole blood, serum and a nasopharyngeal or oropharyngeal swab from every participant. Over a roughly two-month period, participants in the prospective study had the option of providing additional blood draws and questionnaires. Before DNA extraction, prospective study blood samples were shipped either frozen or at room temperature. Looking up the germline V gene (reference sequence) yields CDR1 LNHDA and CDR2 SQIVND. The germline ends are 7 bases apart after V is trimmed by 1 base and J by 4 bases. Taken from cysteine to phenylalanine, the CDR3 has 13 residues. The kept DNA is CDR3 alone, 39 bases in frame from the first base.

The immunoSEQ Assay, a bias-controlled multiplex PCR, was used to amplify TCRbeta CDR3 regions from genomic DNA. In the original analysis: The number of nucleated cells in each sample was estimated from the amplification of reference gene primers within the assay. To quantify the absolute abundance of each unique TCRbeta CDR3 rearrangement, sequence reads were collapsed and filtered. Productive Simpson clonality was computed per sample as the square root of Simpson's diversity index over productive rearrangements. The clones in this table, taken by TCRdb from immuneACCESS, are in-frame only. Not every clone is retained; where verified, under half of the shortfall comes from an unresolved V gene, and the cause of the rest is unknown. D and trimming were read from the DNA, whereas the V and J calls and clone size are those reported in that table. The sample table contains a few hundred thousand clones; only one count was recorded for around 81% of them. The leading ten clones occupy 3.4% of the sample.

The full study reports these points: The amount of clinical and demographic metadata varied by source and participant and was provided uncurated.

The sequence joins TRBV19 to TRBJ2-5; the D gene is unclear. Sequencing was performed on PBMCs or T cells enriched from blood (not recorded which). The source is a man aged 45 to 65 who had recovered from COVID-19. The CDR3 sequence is CASSIAPGETQYF. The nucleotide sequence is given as TGTGCCAGTAGTATAGCCCCGGGAGAGACCCAGTACTTC.